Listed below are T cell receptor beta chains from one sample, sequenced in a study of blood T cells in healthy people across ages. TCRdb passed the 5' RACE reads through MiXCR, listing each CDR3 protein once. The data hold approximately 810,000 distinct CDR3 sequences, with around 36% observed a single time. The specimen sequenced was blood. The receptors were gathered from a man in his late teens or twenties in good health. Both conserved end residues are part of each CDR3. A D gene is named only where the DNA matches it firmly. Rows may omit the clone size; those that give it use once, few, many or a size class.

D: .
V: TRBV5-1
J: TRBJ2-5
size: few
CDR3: CASSGGTIQETQYF
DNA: TGCGCCAGCAGCGGAGGGACGATACAAGAGACCCAGTACTTC

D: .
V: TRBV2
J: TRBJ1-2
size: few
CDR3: CASRPETDYGYTF
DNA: TGTGCCAGCAGGCCGGAGACAGACTATGGCTACACCTTC

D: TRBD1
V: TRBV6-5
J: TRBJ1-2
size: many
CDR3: CASSRRGQGHDNYGYTF
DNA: TGTGCCAGCAGCCGAAGGGGGCAGGGGCATGACAACTATGGCTACACCTTC

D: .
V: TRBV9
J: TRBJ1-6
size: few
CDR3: CASSVGQGNSLLHF
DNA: TGTGCCAGCAGCGTAGGGCAGGGGAATTCACTCCTCCACTTT

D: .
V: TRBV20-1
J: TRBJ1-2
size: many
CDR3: CSARDLPGVEVGYTF
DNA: TGCAGTGCTAGAGATCTGCCTGGGGTAGAAGTTGGCTACACCTTC

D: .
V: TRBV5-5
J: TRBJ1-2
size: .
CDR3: CASSLIWPGENYGYTF
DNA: TGTGCCAGCAGCTTGATTTGGCCAGGGGAAAACTATGGCTACACCTTC

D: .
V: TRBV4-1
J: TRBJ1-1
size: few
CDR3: CASSPLSRPNTEAFF
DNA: TGCGCCAGCAGCCCCCTAAGCAGGCCGAACACTGAAGCTTTCTTT

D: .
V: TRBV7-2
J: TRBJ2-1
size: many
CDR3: CASSPHRAYSYNEQFF
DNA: TGTGCCAGCAGCCCCCACAGGGCTTACTCCTACAATGAGCAGTTCTTC

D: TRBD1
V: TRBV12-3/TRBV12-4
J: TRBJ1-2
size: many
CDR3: CASTLGDRFNYGYTF
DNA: TGTGCCAGCACCCTTGGGGACAGGTTTAACTATGGCTACACCTTC

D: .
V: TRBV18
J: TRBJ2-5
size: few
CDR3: CASSPLQGFVGETQYF
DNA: TGTGCCAGCTCACCATTACAGGGTTTTGTCGGTGAGACCCAGTACTTC

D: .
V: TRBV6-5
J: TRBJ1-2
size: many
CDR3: CASSYTRAGGYTF
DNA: TGTGCCAGCAGTTATACCCGGGCTGGTGGCTACACCTTC

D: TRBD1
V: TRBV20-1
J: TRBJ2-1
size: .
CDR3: CSASSGQEKTYEQFF
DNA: TGCAGTGCTAGCTCAGGACAGGAGAAAACCTACGAGCAGTTCTTC

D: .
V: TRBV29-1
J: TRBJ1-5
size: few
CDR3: CSERGSPWSGQPQHF
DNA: TGCAGCGAAAGAGGGTCGCCATGGTCGGGTCAGCCCCAGCATTTT

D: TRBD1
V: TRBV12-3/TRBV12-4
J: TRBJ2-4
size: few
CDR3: CASSPSTGGDIQYF
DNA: TGTGCCAGCAGTCCCTCGACAGGGGGGGACATTCAGTACTTC

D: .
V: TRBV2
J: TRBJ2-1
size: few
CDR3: CASSEGYSSYNEQFF
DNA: TGTGCCAGCAGTGAGGGTTACAGCTCCTACAATGAGCAGTTCTTC

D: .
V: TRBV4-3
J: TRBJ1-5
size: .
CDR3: CASSQDHDSNQPQHF
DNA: TGCGCCAGCAGCCAAGATCATGATAGCAATCAGCCCCAGCATTTT

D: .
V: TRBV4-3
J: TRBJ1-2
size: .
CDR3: CASSQDLADYGYTF
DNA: TGCGCCAGCAGCCAAGATTTGGCAGACTATGGCTACACCTTC

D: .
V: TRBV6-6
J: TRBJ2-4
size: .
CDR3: CASRDTTAALAKNIQYF
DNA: TGTGCCAGCAGAGACACGACAGCCGCTCTAGCCAAAAACATTCAGTACTTC

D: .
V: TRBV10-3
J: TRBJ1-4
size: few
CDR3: CATVRATGEKLFF
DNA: TGTGCCACCGTTAGGGCGACGGGTGAAAAACTGTTTTTT

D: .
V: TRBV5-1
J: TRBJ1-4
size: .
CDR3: CASSSEDRTNEKLFF
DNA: TGCGCCAGCAGCTCAGAAGACAGGACTAATGAAAAACTGTTTTTT

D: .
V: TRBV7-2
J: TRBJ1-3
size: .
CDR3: CASSLARDLSGNTIYF
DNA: TGTGCCAGCAGCTTAGCCCGGGATCTATCTGGAAACACCATATATTTT

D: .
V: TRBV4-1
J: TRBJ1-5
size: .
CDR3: CASSQDWLGGQPQHF
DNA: TGCGCCAGCAGCCAAGATTGGCTTGGAGGTCAGCCCCAGCATTTT

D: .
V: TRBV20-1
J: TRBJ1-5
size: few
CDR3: CSAGGALWVPQHF
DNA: TGCAGTGCAGGGGGGGCCTTGTGGGTGCCCCAGCATTTT

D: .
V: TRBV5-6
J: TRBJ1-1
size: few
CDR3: CASSFRGEPEAFF
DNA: TGTGCCAGCAGCTTCCGGGGGGAGCCTGAAGCTTTCTTT

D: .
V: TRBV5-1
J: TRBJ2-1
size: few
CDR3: CASSVEGENEQFF
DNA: TGCGCCAGCAGCGTGGAGGGTGAAAATGAGCAGTTCTTC

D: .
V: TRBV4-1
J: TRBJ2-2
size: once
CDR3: CASSQSTGRNTGELFF
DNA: TGCGCCAGCAGCCAAAGTACGGGAAGGAACACCGGGGAGCTGTTTTTT

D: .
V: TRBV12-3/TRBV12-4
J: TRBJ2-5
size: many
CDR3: CASSPALGETQYF
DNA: TGTGCCAGCAGTCCTGCTCTAGGGGAGACCCAGTACTTC

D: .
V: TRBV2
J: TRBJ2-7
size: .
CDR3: CASSEALRGPQVKYNEQYF
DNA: TGTGCCAGCAGTGAAGCGCTTCGGGGGCCGCAGGTAAAATACAATGAGCAGTACTTC

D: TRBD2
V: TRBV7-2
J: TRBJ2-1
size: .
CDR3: CASSVGLAVHNEQFF
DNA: TGTGCCAGCAGCGTCGGACTAGCGGTTCACAATGAGCAGTTCTTC

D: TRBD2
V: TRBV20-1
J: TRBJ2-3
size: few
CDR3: CSASASGGLDTQYF
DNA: TGCAGTGCTAGCGCTAGCGGGGGGTTGGATACGCAGTATTTT

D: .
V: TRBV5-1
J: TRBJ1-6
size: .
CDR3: CASSPDDRHFLHF
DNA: TGCGCCAGCAGCCCGGATGACAGGCACTTCCTCCACTTT

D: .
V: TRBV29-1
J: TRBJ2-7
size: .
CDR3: CSVGASTYEQYF
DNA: TGCAGCGTTGGTGCCAGCACCTACGAGCAGTACTTC

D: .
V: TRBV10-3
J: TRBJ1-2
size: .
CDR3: CAISGGPSGYGYTF
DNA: TGTGCCATCAGCGGGGGACCGTCGGGCTATGGCTACACCTTC

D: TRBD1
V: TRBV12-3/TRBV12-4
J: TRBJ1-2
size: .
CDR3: CASSQPGQGAGGYTF
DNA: TGTGCCAGCAGCCAACCGGGACAGGGGGCGGGCGGCTACACCTTC

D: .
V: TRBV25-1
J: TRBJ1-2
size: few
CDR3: CASSEIGYTGYTF
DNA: TGTGCCAGCAGTGAGATAGGCTATACGGGCTACACCTTC

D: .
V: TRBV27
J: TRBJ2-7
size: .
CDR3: CASSFAPSPSYNEQYF
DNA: TGTGCCAGCAGTTTTGCCCCTAGTCCTTCCTACAATGAGCAGTACTTC

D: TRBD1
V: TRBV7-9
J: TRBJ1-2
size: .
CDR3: CASSLLGTGGTDGYTF
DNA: TGTGCCAGCAGCTTACTAGGGACAGGGGGAACGGATGGCTACACCTTC

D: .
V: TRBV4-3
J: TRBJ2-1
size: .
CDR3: CASSQDVAGAYNEQFF
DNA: TGCGCCAGCAGCCAAGATGTGGCAGGAGCTTACAATGAGCAGTTCTTC

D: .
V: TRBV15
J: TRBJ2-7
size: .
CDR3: CATSNSYEQYF
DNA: TGTGCCACCAGCAACTCCTACGAGCAGTACTTC

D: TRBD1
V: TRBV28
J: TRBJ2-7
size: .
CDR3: CASSLLASGTGIHEQYF
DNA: TGTGCCAGCAGTTTACTAGCGTCTGGGACAGGCATCCACGAGCAGTACTTC

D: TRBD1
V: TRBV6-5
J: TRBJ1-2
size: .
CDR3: CASWDRGLGGYTF
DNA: TGTGCCAGCTGGGACAGGGGGTTGGGTGGCTACACCTTC

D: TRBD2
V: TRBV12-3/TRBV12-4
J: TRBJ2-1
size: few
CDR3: CASSGGYYNEQFF
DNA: TGTGCCAGCAGCGGGGGGTACTACAATGAGCAGTTCTTC

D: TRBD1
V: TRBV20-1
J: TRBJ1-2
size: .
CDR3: CSAGGTGSSYGYTF
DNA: TGCAGTGCTGGGGGGACAGGGTCCAGCTATGGCTACACCTTC

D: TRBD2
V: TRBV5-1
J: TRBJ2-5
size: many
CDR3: CASTPTSGGDYETQYF
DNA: TGCGCCAGCACCCCGACTAGCGGGGGGGATTATGAGACCCAGTACTTC

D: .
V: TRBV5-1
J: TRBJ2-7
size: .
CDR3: CATTELEGNPNEQYF
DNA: TGCGCCACCACGGAGTTGGAGGGAAATCCCAATGAGCAGTACTTC

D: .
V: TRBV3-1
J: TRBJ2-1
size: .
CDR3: CASTLGDWAGANNEQFF
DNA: TGTGCCAGCACCCTTGGGGATTGGGCGGGGGCCAACAATGAGCAGTTCTTC